This entry describes one TCR beta chain. What it binds is unknown. This related bone marrow graft donor gave peripheral blood on the day of marrow donation. The data were taken from a study of T cells after posttransplantation cyclophosphamide. Study-level findings and limits: After PTCy, TRB diversity resembled that of CNI/methotrexate controls. Later post-transplant blood repertoires were often dominated by donor CD8+ memory clones. Tissue-infiltrating T cells from skin or gut overlapped little with blood T cells.

CDR1 and CDR2 from the germline V gene are SNHLY and FYNNEI. The junction had 7 bases not matched to a gene; V was cut back by 5 bases and J by 3 bases. This CDR3 contains 15 residues. Profiling relied on immunoSEQ multiplex PCR, and the TCRdb table lists in-frame clones only, not all of them. The sample has about 14,000 clones, 65% to 85% seen once. This sequence was found in a man aged 45 to 65. The chain joins TRBV2 to TRBJ2-1, with 7 bases matching TRBD2. Sequencing was performed on memory CD4+ T cells sorted from PBMCs. CDR3 sequence reads: CASSMRETVYNEQFF. In DNA, the CDR3 is TGTGCCAGCAGTATGCGGGAGACTGTCTACAATGAGCAGTTCTTC.